The entry below gives a single T cell receptor beta chain sequence along with its context. Antigen specificity is unknown. Synthetic TCR analog templates were spiked into all PCRs individually. Sequencing used immunoSEQ multiplex PCR; TCRdb keeps in-frame clones, though not all of them. Among about 45,000 clones listed, under 95% were seen once. Specified time point: peripheral blood 6 weeks after treatment start. Each patient gave between 1 and 8 samples of peripheral blood mononuclear cells, which were collected pretreatment and during treatment. This sample was included in a study of PD-L1 blockade in urothelial cancer. Background on the study: About 90% of the 29 patients comprised males who had bladder-origin urothelial cancer. Findings and caveats of the study: Tumor-associated TCR clones expanded more in blood at 3 weeks in patients with durable benefit.

The CDR3 contains 15 residues. The V gene's germline CDR1 is SGDLS and CDR2 YYNGEE. Germline trimming cut 4 bases from V and 3 bases from J; bases unmatched to any gene: 6. The TCR comes from a man in his 70s with urothelial cancer. This specimen consisted of PBMCs, obtained around atezolizumab (anti-PD-L1) treatment. The V gene is TRBV9, the J gene TRBJ2-1, with 8 bases that match TRBD2. In DNA form, the CDR3 reads TGTGCCAGCAGCCCGAGCGGGAGAGACTACAATGAGCAGTTCTTC. It encodes CASSPSGRDYNEQFF.